Each of the 20 T cell receptor beta chains below was sequenced from the same sample in a study of blood T cell repertoires in COVID-19 (dated by TCRdb to about 2020). The library was produced with the immunoSEQ multiplex PCR assay. As stored in TCRdb, this immuneACCESS dataset retains in-frame rearrangements with V and J assigned. A fraction of the clones does not appear; measured against another copy, unresolved V genes explain less than half of the discrepancy, and the remainder lacks a known reason. For this sample there are approximately 210,000 clones; more than 75% appear just once. 7% to 7.5% of the sample is held by the ten biggest clonotypes. The sequencing sample was made of PBMCs or T cells enriched from blood (not recorded which). The receptors were gathered from a man aged 25 to 40 in a cohort exposed to, infected with or recovered from COVID-19 (not recorded which).

The chain carries TRBV3-1 (or the pseudogene TRBV3-2) and TRBJ2-5; 13 bases are a match to TRBD2. V lost 3 bases and J lost 2; bases outside the gene matches: 9. Germline values: CDR1 LGHDT, CDR2 YNNKEL (reference sequence). The CDR3 extends over 18 amino acids. CDR3 region: CASSQDPGTSGKQETQYF. The DNA of the CDR3 is TGTGCCAGCAGCCAGGATCCCGGGACTAGCGGGAAACAAGAGACCCAGTACTTC.

This clone was counted a few times. This rearrangement joins TRBV3-1 (or the pseudogene TRBV3-2) to TRBJ2-5, with D perhaps TRBD2 (5 bases). This CDR3 is built from 15 residues. Trimming stripped 1 base from V and 2 bases from J, with 11 bases between. CDR1 LGHDT and CDR2 YNNKEL come from the germline V gene (reference sequence). The DNA for the CDR3 is TGTGCCAGCAGCCAAGTAGCAAGCGGACAAGAGACCCAGTACTTC. This translates into CASSQVASGQETQYF.

The V gene is TRBV19, the J gene TRBJ2-1; D not certain. V was pared by 4 bases and J by 4 bases, with 20 bases between. Germline V lookup: CDR1 LNHDA, CDR2 SQIVND (reference sequence). The length of the CDR3 is 17 residues. The CDR3 nucleotides read TGTGCCAGTAGTACCCTTACCTCGTCGCAGGTATACAATGAGCAGTTCTTC. Protein: CASSTLTSSQVYNEQFF.

The chain joins TRBV6-5 to TRBJ2-7, with 10 bases that match TRBD1. This CDR3 comprises 15 residues. The V and J ends lost 5 bases and 3 bases, in that order; junction bases with no gene match: 7. Germline CDR1 is MNHEY and CDR2 is SVGAGI. The CDR3: CASSNRDRGNYEQYF. CDR3 nucleotides: TGTGCCAGCAGTAACCGGGACAGGGGAAACTACGAGCAGTACTTC.

This sequence joins TRBV7-8 and TRBJ1-4; 7 bases map to TRBD1. With V trimmed by 5 bases and J by 4 bases, 13 bases remained unmatched. CDR3 length: 17 residues. The germline gives CDR1 SGHVS, CDR2 FQNEAQ. DNA for the CDR3: TGTGCCAGCAGCCCTCGGGACAGAACTAGTTTTAATGAAAAACTGTTTTTT. It is translated as CASSPRDRTSFNEKLFF. The whole variable domain, filled in from reference TRBV7-8 and TRBJ1-4, reads GAGVSQSPRYKVAKRGQDVALRCDPISGHVSLFWYQQALGQGPEFLTYFQNEAQLDKSGLPSDRFFAERPEGSVSTLKIQRTQQEDSAVYLCASSPRDRTSFNEKLFFGSGTQLSVL.

The V call is TRBV27, the J call TRBJ2-4; no clear D gene. Germline V gene data show CDR1 as MNHEY and CDR2 as SMNVEV (reference sequence). The CDR3 loop spans 14 amino acids. Trimming stripped 6 bases from V and 0 bases from J, with 9 bases between. CDR3 DNA: TGTGCCAGCAGCCCAGATATAGCCAAAAACATTCAGTACTTC. This sequence encodes CASSPDIAKNIQYF.

This clone was observed once. For the CDR3, the DNA is TGCGCCAGCAGCTTGGCGGAACAGGGGGTGAACTATGGCTACACCTTC. Protein product: CASSLAEQGVNYGYTF. This chain uses TRBV5-1 with TRBJ1-2; 8 bases fit TRBD1. The germline CDR1 and CDR2 sequences are SGHRS and YFSETQ. This CDR3 comprises 16 residues. J was trimmed by 2 bases and V by 0 bases; bases with no gene match: 6.

CDR3 protein: CASSSDRAYEQYF. Written as DNA, the CDR3 is TGTGCCAGCAGCTCAGACAGGGCCTACGAGCAGTACTTC. The rearrangement uses TRBV11-2 and TRBJ2-7, with 7 bases aligning to TRBD1. Trimming removed 4 bases from V and 2 bases from J; junction bases left unmatched: 2. CDR1 SGHAT and CDR2 FQNNGV come from the germline V gene. The CDR3 is made up of 13 amino acids.

The chain joins TRBV28 to TRBJ2-7; perhaps TRBD2 as D (6 bases). The V end lost 5 bases, the J end lost 2 bases, and 10 bases lay between the germline ends. This CDR3 has 13 amino acids. The germline gives CDR1 MDHEN, CDR2 SYDVKM. Here the CDR3 reads CASSIAVPYEQYF. The CDR3 nucleotides read TGTGCCAGCAGTATAGCGGTCCCCTACGAGCAGTACTTC.

The genes are TRBV7-3 and TRBJ2-3; 8 positions match TRBD1. The CDR3 is made up of 19 amino acids. The germline CDR1 and CDR2 sequences are SGHTA and FQGTGA. Germline trimming cut 1 base from V and 4 bases from J; bases unmatched to any gene: 16. Here the CDR3 reads CASSLKVVGTGRISDTQYF. The CDR3 DNA reads TGTGCCAGCAGCTTAAAGGTCGTCGGGACAGGTCGTATCTCAGATACGCAGTATTTT.

V usage is TRBV5-1 and J usage is TRBJ2-1; 8 bases are a match to TRBD2. The CDR3 sequence is 17 residues long. Looked up from germline, CDR1 is SGHRS and CDR2 is YFSETQ. Losses at the gene ends were 3 bases for V and 0 bases for J; bases not matched to a gene: 8. The CDR3 spells CASSSSTSASSYNEQFF. CDR3 DNA: TGCGCCAGCAGCTCCTCGACTAGCGCGAGCTCCTACAATGAGCAGTTCTTC.

The V call is TRBV19, the J call TRBJ1-1; D gene uncertain. Trimming cost V 0 bases and J 6 bases, with 5 bases left between them. The CDR3 has 12 amino acids. CDR1 is LNHDA, CDR2 SQIVND, per germline (reference sequence). CDR3: CASSIDLAEAFF. CDR3 DNA: TGTGCCAGTAGTATAGATCTCGCTGAAGCTTTCTTT.

This chain joins TRBV6-5 and TRBJ2-2; 9 positions match TRBD1. CDR1 and CDR2 (germline): MNHEY, SVGAGI. This CDR3 region has 15 residues. Unmatched junction bases numbered 4, after V lost 6 bases and J lost 2 bases. CDR3 protein: CASSLQGANTGELFF. CDR3 nucleotides: TGTGCCAGCAGCCTACAGGGGGCCAACACCGGGGAGCTGTTTTTT.

The V gene is TRBV6-5, the J gene TRBJ2-3, with 8 bases that match TRBD2. The CDR3 totals 16 residues. V was pared by 0 bases and J by 5 bases, with 7 bases of the junction left unmatched. Germline lookup yields CDR1 MNHEY and CDR2 SVGAGI. The CDR3, as DNA: TGTGCCAGCAGTTACTCAGCGGGAGCTCGGGAAGATACGCAGTATTTT. It codes for CASSYSAGAREDTQYF.

The chain uses TRBV7-3 and TRBJ2-3, with D perhaps matching TRBD1 (6 bases). CDR1 is SGHTA, CDR2 FQGTGA, per germline. This CDR3 has 12 residues. Trimming shortened V by 5 bases and J by 6 bases, and 9 bases separated the two germline ends. In DNA form, the CDR3 reads TGTGCCAGCAGCCTTACAGGGGATACGCAGTATTTT. Protein product: CASSLTGDTQYF. Using reference TRBV7-3 and TRBJ2-3 for the parts outside the CDR3, the full variable domain is GAGVSQTPSNKVTEKGKYVELRCDPISGHTALYWYRQSLGQGPEFLIYFQGTGAADDSGLPNDRFFAVRPEGSVSTLKIQRTERGDSAVYLCASSLTGDTQYFGPGTRLTVL.

The chain links TRBV9 to TRBJ1-2; D might be TRBD1 (6 bases). The CDR3 is made up of 17 amino acids. Germline V lookup: CDR1 SGDLS, CDR2 YYNGEE. With 0 bases removed from V and 4 bases from J, the gap between germline ends came to 19 bases. The CDR3 reads CASSVDSGAPRVYGYTF. CDR3 DNA: TGTGCCAGCAGCGTAGATTCAGGGGCCCCTCGGGTCTATGGCTACACCTTC.

The V gene is TRBV6-1, the J gene TRBJ1-4; TRBD1 matches 8 bases. Germline trimming cut 3 bases from V and 5 bases from J; bases unmatched to any gene: 8. CDR1 and CDR2 from the germline V gene are MNHNS and SASEGT. CDR3 length: 16 amino acids. The CDR3 coding sequence is TGTGCCAGCAGTGAGGGACAGGCCCTCGGGAATGAAAAACTGTTTTTT. Its protein is CASSEGQALGNEKLFF.

The chain has TRBV5-4 and TRBJ2-3; the D gene is possibly TRBD2 (6 bases). The V end lost 1 base, the J end lost 0 bases, and 12 bases lay between the germline ends. Germline-derived CDR1 and CDR2 are SGHNT and YYREEE (reference sequence). CDR3 length: 16 residues. The CDR3 region has the DNA TGTGCCAGCAGCTTGAGTGGGAGGACTAGCACAGATACGCAGTATTTT. Its translation is CASSLSGRTSTDTQYF.

The CDR3 here is CATSDRTGDSGANVLTF. Here the CDR3 DNA reads TGTGCCACCAGTGATAGGACAGGGGACTCTGGGGCCAACGTCCTGACTTTC. The rearrangement uses TRBV24-1 and TRBJ2-6; 9 nucleotides agree with TRBD1. The germline CDR1 and CDR2 sequences are KGHDR and SFDVKD. Unmatched junction bases numbered 2, after V lost 3 bases and J lost 0 bases. This CDR3 comprises 17 residues.

The V gene is TRBV6-5, the J gene TRBJ2-5; 8 bases match TRBD1. This CDR3 comprises 14 residues. Germline loops: CDR1 MNHEY, CDR2 SVGAGI. Trimming took 6 bases from V and 5 from J; bases not matched to a gene: 8. The CDR3 DNA is TGTGCCAGCAGGGACAGGGTGAGGAGGGAGACCCAGTACTTC. Translation gives CASRDRVRRETQYF.